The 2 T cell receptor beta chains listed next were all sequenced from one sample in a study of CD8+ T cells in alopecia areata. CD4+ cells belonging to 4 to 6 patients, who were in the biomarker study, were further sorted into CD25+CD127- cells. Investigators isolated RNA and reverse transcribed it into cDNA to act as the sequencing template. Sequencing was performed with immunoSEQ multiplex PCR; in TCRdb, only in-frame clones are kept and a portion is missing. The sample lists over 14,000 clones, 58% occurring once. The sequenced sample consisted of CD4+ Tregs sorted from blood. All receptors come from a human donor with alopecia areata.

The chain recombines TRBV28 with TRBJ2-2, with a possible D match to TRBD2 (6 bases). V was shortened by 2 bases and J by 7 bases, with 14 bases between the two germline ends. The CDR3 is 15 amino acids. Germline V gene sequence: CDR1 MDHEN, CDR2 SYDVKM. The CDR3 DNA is TGTGCCAGCAGTTTAGGAGGGAGATCCGGCGGGGAGCTGTTTTTT. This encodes CASSLGGRSGGELFF.

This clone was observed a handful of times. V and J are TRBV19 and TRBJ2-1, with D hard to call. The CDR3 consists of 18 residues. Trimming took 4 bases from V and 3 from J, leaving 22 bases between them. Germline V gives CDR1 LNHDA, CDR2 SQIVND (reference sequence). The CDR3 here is CASSNPPLGNPYYNEQFF. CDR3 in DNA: TGTGCCAGTAGTAACCCCCCCTTGGGGAATCCCTACTACAATGAGCAGTTCTTC.